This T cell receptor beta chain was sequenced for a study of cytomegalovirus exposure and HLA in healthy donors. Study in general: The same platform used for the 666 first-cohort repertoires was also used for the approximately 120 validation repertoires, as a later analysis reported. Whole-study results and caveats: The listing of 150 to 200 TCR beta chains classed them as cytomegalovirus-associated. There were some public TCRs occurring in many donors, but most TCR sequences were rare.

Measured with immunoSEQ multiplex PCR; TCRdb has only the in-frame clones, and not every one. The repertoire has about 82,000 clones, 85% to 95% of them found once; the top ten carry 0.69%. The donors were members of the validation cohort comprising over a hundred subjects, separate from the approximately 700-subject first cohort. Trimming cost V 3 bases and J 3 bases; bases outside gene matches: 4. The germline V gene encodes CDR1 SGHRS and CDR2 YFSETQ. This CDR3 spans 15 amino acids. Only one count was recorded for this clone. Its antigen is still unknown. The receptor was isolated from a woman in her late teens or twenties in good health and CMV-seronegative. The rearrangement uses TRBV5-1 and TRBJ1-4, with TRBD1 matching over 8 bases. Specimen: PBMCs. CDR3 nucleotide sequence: TGCGCCAGCAGCTCGCAGGGGGCTGCTAATGAAAAACTGTTTTTT. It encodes CASSSQGAANEKLFF.